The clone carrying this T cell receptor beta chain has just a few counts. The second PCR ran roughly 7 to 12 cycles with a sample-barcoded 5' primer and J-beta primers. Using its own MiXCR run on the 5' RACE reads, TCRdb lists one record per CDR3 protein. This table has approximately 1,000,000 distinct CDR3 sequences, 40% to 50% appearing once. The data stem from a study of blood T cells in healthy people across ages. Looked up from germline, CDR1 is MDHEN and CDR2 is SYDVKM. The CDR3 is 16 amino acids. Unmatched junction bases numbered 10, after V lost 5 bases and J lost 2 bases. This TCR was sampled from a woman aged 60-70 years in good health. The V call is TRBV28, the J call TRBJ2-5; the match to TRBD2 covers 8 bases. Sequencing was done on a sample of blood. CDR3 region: CASSPAPGLGQETQYF. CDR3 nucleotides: TGTGCCAGCAGTCCCGCGCCGGGACTAGGACAAGAGACCCAGTACTTC.